This T cell receptor (beta chain) was profiled in a study of regulatory T cells in long-lasting Graves disease. Background on the study: The study enrolled newly diagnosed Graves' patients on antithyroid drugs under 3 months.

CDR3-region Arm-PCR and iRepertoire HTBI primers produced the TCR beta libraries. TCRdb independently ran MiXCR on the multiplex PCR reads; one entry per CDR3 protein. The sample holds 440,000 or so distinct CDR3 sequences, around 14% seen once. This clonotype was counted ten times or more. Germline values: CDR1 SNHLY, CDR2 FYNNEI. CDR3 length: 14 residues. V lost 5 bases and J lost 8; bases outside the gene matches: 4. Documented time point: newly diagnosed GD, antithyroid drugs for less than 3 months. The TCR library used RNA extracted from PBMCs. These data were also reused for a study on T cells in Graves' hyperthyroidism and ophthalmopathy. As that report states: Patients having uncontrolled infection, another autoimmune disease, pregnancy or lactation were not included.

The chain joins TRBV2 to TRBJ1-4; TRBD1 matches at 11 bases. This sample comprised peripheral blood mononuclear cells (PBMCs), obtained at new diagnosis, from a patient treated with antithyroid drugs. This TCR was sampled from a woman in her twenties or thirties with Graves disease. The CDR3 sequence is CASSRTGGSEKLFF. The CDR3 bases are TGTGCCAGCAGTCGGACAGGGGGCTCCGAAAAACTGTTTTTT.